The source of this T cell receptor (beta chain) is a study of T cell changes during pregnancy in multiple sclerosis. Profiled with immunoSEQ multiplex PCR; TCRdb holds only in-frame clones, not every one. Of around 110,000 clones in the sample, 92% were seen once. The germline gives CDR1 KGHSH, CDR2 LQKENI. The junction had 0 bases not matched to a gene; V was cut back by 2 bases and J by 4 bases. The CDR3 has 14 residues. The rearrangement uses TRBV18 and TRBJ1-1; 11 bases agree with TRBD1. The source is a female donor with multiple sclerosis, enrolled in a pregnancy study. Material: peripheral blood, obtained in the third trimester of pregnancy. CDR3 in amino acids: CASSPGTGGTEAFF. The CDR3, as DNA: TGTGCCAGCTCACCAGGGACAGGGGGCACTGAAGCTTTCTTT. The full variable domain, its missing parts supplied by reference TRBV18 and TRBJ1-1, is NAGVMQNPRHLVRRRGQEARLRCSPMKGHSHVYWYRQLPEEGLKFMVYLQKENIIDESGMPKERFSAEFPKEGPSILRIQQVVRGDSAAYFCASSPGTGGTEAFFGQGTRLTVV.